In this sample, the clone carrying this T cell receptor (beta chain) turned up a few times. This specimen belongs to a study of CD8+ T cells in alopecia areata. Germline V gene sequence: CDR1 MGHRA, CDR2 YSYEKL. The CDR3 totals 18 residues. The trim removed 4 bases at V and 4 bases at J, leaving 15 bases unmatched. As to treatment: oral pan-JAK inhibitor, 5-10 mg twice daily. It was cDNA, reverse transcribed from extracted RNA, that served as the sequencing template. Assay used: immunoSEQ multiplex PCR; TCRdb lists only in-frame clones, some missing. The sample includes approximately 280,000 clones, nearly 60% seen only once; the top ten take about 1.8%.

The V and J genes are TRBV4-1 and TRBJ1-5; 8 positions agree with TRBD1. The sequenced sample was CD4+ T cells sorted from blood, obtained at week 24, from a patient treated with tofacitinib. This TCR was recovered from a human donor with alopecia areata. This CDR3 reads CASSPTLGQGAANQPQHF. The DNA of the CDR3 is TGCGCCAGCAGCCCGACTTTGGGCCAGGGGGCGGCGAATCAGCCCCAGCATTTT.